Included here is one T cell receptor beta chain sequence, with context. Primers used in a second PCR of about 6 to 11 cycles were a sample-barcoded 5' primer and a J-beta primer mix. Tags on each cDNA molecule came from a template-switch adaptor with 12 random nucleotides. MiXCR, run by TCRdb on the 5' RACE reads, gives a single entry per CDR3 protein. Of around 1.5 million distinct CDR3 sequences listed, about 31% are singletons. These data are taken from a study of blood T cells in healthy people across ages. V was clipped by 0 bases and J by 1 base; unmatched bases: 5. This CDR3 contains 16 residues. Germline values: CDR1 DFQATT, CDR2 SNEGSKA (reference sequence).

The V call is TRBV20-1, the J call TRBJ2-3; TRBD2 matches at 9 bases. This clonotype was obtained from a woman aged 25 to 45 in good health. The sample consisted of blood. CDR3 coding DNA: TGCAGTGCTAGAGATTACGGCGGGGGGGGCACAGATACGCAGTATTTT. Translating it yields CSARDYGGGGTDTQYF.